Listed here are 32 T cell receptor beta chains from one sample, sequenced in a study of early T cells in non-severe SARS-CoV-2 infection (dated by TCRdb to the early 2020s). Receptor amplification or capture employed 5' RACE. The sample was run on a NextSeq 500. The raw public reads went through TCRdb reprocessing: fastp at Q25, MiXCR clone calling, in-frame beta chains kept. Identical CDR3 proteins give one entry, which carries the most common genes and DNA. The sample profile shows 95,000 to 150,000 distinct CDR3 sequences; about 15% of them were found once. The top ten hold 20% to 25% of the sample. Source material: whole blood. These receptors were collected from an adult who was a healthcare worker with PCR-confirmed SARS-CoV-2 infection or an uninfected control (not recorded which).

The table lists this clonotype with a few counts. V usage is TRBV4-1 and J usage is TRBJ2-3; 10 positions match TRBD2. J lost 0 bases, V lost 8 bases, and 14 bases had no gene match. This CDR3 is 18 amino acids long. The germline gives CDR1 MGHRA, CDR2 YSYEKL. CDR3 loop: CASGSGTSARISTDTQYF. The CDR3 nucleotides are TGCGCCAGCGGTTCAGGGACTAGCGCTAGAATTAGCACAGATACGCAGTATTTT.

This clonotype has only a few counts. This chain connects TRBV20-1 to TRBJ2-4; the D gene is possibly TRBD1 (5 bases). V shed 7 bases and J shed 0 bases, with 13 bases lying between them. CDR1 is DFQATT, CDR2 SNEGSKA, per germline (reference sequence). The CDR3 totals 14 residues. CDR3 protein: CSVRAELAKNIQYF. CDR3 coding DNA: TGCAGTGTCAGGGCAGAACTAGCCAAAAACATTCAGTACTTC.

This sequence joins TRBV19 and TRBJ1-2; D gene uncertain. Trimming left V 6 bases short and J 2 bases short, with 13 bases between. Germline CDR1 is LNHDA and CDR2 is SQIVND (reference sequence). This CDR3 has 14 residues. CDR3 residues: CASSTLNGNYGYTF. The CDR3 nucleotides are TGTGCCAGTAGCACCCTTAACGGAAACTATGGCTACACCTTC. Full variable domain (remainder filled in from reference TRBV19 and TRBJ1-2): DGGITQSPKYLFRKEGQNVTLSCEQNLNHDAMYWYRQDPGQGLRLIYYSQIVNDFQKGDIAEGYSVSREKKESFPLTVTSAQKNPTAFYLCASSTLNGNYGYTFGSGTRLTVV.

This clonotype has a handful of counts. The chain combines TRBV3-1 with TRBJ2-3; tentative D call: TRBD2 (6 bases). Trimming took 1 base from V and 3 from J, leaving 8 bases between them. The germline CDR1 and CDR2 sequences are LGHDT and YNNKEL (reference sequence). This CDR3 is 14 amino acids long. CDR3 sequence reads: CASSQAAGTDTQYF. DNA for the CDR3: TGTGCCAGCAGCCAAGCTGCGGGGACAGATACGCAGTATTTT.

This clonotype occurred a few times. The junction does not match germline at one end; this may be a read error. J is TRBJ2-7 and V is TRBV10-3; no reliable D call. The germline V gene has CDR1 ENHRY and CDR2 SYGVKD. The CDR3 runs to 12 residues. CDR3 amino acids: CAISESTGLRNF. In nucleotides, the CDR3 is TGTGCCATCAGTGAGTCGACCGGGCTCAGAAACTTC.

V and J are TRBV5-1 and TRBJ2-7; perhaps TRBD2 as D (5 bases). Germline V CDR1 and CDR2: SGHRS, YFSETQ. CDR3 length equals 13 residues. Trimming left V 1 base short and J 3 bases short, with 8 bases between. The CDR3 is CASSLLEGYEQYF. CDR3 nucleotides: TGCGCCAGCAGCTTGCTTGAGGGCTACGAGCAGTACTTC. The complete variable domain, with remaining parts taken from reference TRBV5-1 and TRBJ2-7, reads KAGVTQTPRYLIKTRGQQVTLSCSPISGHRSVSWYQQTPGQGLQFLFEYFSETQRNKGNFPGRFSGRQFSNSRSEMNVSTLELGDSALYLCASSLLEGYEQYFGPGTRLTVT.

CDR3 DNA: TGTGCCAGCAGCCCAGTTGGGGGCTTGCCTGGAAACACCATATATTTT. The encoded protein is CASSPVGGLPGNTIYF. The rearrangement uses TRBV7-9 and TRBJ1-3; possible D gene TRBD1, 6 bases. Germline assignment: CDR1 SEHNR and CDR2 FQNEAQ (reference sequence). Trimming removed 5 bases at V and 2 bases at J, with 16 bases between. CDR3 size: 16 residues.

The chain carries TRBV10-3 and TRBJ2-7; no reliable D call. The CDR3 is made up of 14 amino acids. CDR1 is ENHRY, CDR2 SYGVKD, per germline. V lost 0 bases and J lost 2, with 8 bases in between. Here the CDR3 reads CAISESKGAYEQYF. DNA of the CDR3: TGTGCCATCAGTGAGTCGAAGGGCGCCTACGAGCAGTACTTC.

The chain recombines TRBV29-1 with TRBJ2-2; D is perhaps TRBD2 (6 bases). Germline V gene lookup returns CDR1 SQVTM and CDR2 ANQGSEA. The CDR3 spans 13 residues. The germline V and J ends were trimmed by 6 bases and 6 bases, with 14 bases remaining between them. This CDR3 reads CSVAATSPGELFF. The DNA for the CDR3 is TGCAGCGTGGCCGCGACTAGTCCCGGGGAGCTGTTTTTT.

Ten or more counts support this clonotype. This sequence joins TRBV7-8 and TRBJ2-2; 8 bases line up with TRBD2. This CDR3 is 15 amino acids long. The germline CDR1 and CDR2 sequences are SGHVS and FQNEAQ. Trimming removed 5 bases from V and 0 bases from J; junction bases left unmatched: 2. CDR3 sequence: CASSPGLANTGELFF. In DNA, the CDR3 is TGTGCCAGCAGCCCGGGACTAGCGAACACCGGGGAGCTGTTTTTT.

The chain recombines TRBV27 with TRBJ1-5; D is possibly TRBD1 (5 bases). V shed 7 bases and J shed 4 bases, with 20 bases lying between them. The CDR3 has 16 residues. The germline gives CDR1 MNHEY, CDR2 SMNVEV (reference sequence). The CDR3 region has the DNA TGTGCCAGCACCTCTTACATGCAGGGAGCTAATCAGCCCCAGCATTTT. Its translation: CASTSYMQGANQPQHF.

This clonotype was recorded a few times. This chain links TRBV30 with TRBJ1-6; 7 nucleotides match TRBD1. The CDR3 has 14 amino acids. V shed 4 bases and J 6 bases; nucleotides not matched to a gene: 6. Germline V gene lookup returns CDR1 GTSNPN and CDR2 SVGIG (reference sequence). CDR3 in amino acids: CAWMGDSSNSPLHF. The DNA for the CDR3 is TGTGCCTGGATGGGGGACAGTTCTAATTCACCCCTCCACTTT.

This clonotype was detected only a few times. The rearrangement uses TRBV24-1 and TRBJ2-1, with TRBD1 as a possible D gene (5 bases). V was pared by 0 bases and J by 9 bases, with 5 bases between. Germline CDR1 is KGHDR and CDR2 is SFDVKD. The CDR3 is 12 amino acids. The chain's CDR3 is CATSDLQGEQFF. The CDR3 DNA follows: TGTGCCACCAGTGATTTGCAGGGTGAGCAGTTCTTC.

This chain uses TRBV20-1 with TRBJ2-5; 8 bases agree with TRBD1. V lost 4 bases to trimming and J lost 2 bases; unmatched junction nucleotides: 6. The CDR3 consists of 14 residues. CDR1 DFQATT and CDR2 SNEGSKA come from the germline V gene (reference sequence). CDR3 DNA: TGCAGTGCTACCCTCGACAGGGGACAAGAGACCCAGTACTTC. This sequence encodes CSATLDRGQETQYF.

This clonotype has only a few counts. The J gene is TRBJ2-3, the V gene TRBV11-2, with no clear D. V lost 5 bases, J lost 5 bases, and 8 bases lay in between. The CDR3 spans 12 residues. CDR1 is SGHAT, CDR2 FQNNGV, per germline. CDR3 in DNA: TGTGCCAGCAGCGCGACGGTAGATACGCAGTATTTT. As protein: CASSATVDTQYF.

V gene TRBV19 combines with J gene TRBJ2-2; D not resolved. The ends were cut back, 5 bases at V and 4 bases at J, with 14 bases in the middle. This CDR3 region has 15 residues. Germline lookup yields CDR1 LNHDA and CDR2 SQIVND (reference sequence). The CDR3 here is CASSSTTPGTGELFF. The CDR3 DNA sequence: TGTGCCAGTAGTTCGACGACACCTGGCACCGGGGAGCTGTTTTTT.

In this sample, this clonotype turned up many times. This chain joins TRBV10-3 and TRBJ1-1, with D unclear. V dropped 4 bases and J dropped 3 bases, with 9 bases sitting between them. The germline V gene has CDR1 ENHRY and CDR2 SYGVKD. The length of the CDR3 is 13 residues. The CDR3 here is CAISVNSDTEAFF. CDR3 DNA: TGTGCCATCAGTGTCAACTCGGACACTGAAGCTTTCTTT.

In this sample, this clonotype turned up a few times. CDR3 region: CASSMIPGQKREKLFF. CDR3 DNA: TGTGCCAGTAGTATGATACCCGGACAGAAGAGGGAAAAACTGTTTTTT. The chain employs TRBV19 and TRBJ1-4; a weak D match, TRBD1 (6 bases). Per germline, CDR1 LNHDA and CDR2 SQIVND (reference sequence). The CDR3 length is 16 residues. The V end was cut by 3 bases, the J end by 8 bases, with 19 bases between.

This clonotype appeared many times. The rearrangement joins TRBV12-5 to TRBJ2-7; D is unclear. Trimming shortened V by 8 bases and J by 3 bases, and 11 bases separated the two germline ends. CDR1 is LGHNT and CDR2 is FRNRAP in the germline V gene. The CDR3 length is 12 residues. CDR3 sequence (DNA): TGTGCTAGTTCAAAACACGACTACGAGCAGTACTTC. Its translation is CASSKHDYEQYF.

Here the CDR3 reads CASRPDDRRYGYTF. The CDR3 nucleotides read TGTGCCAGCAGACCCGACGACAGGCGATATGGCTACACCTTC. V gene TRBV6-5 combines with J gene TRBJ1-2; possible D gene TRBD1, 6 bases. V shed 6 bases and J shed 5 bases, with 16 bases lying between them. Germline CDR1 reads MNHEY; CDR2 reads SVGAGI. The CDR3 extends over 14 amino acids.

A few counts support this clonotype. The chain joins TRBV10-3 to TRBJ2-1; 8 nucleotides align to TRBD2. The germline V gene has CDR1 ENHRY and CDR2 SYGVKD. V lost 10 bases, J lost 8 bases, and 13 bases stayed unmatched. The CDR3 is 14 amino acids. CDR3 protein: CASTHLRGAYEQFF. Written as DNA, the CDR3 is TGTGCCAGCACCCACCTGCGGGGGGCCTATGAGCAGTTCTTC.

The rearrangement joins TRBV20-1 to TRBJ2-3; TRBD2 matches at 7 bases. CDR1 and CDR2 (germline): DFQATT, SNEGSKA (reference sequence). V was pared by 0 bases and J by 5 bases, with 8 bases of the junction left unmatched. This CDR3 comprises 15 residues. In nucleotides, the CDR3 is TGCAGTGCTAGAGAAAGCGGGGTTAGGAAAGATACGCAGTATTTT. This encodes CSARESGVRKDTQYF.

This clonotype came up a few times. This rearrangement joins TRBV14 to TRBJ2-3; perhaps D is TRBD1 or TRBD2 (5 bases each). Germline assignment: CDR1 SGHDN and CDR2 FVKESK. The CDR3 covers 13 residues. V lost 1 base and J 6 bases, leaving 8 bases between the germline ends. The CDR3 coding sequence is TGTGCCAGCAGCCAAGCGAGGGGTGATACGCAGTATTTT. Its protein product is CASSQARGDTQYF. Complete variable domain (other parts from reference TRBV14 and TRBJ2-3): EAGVTQFPSHSVIEKGQTVTLRCDPISGHDNLYWYRRVMGKEIKFLLHFVKESKQDESGMPNNRFLAERTGGTYSTLKVQPAELEDSGVYFCASSQARGDTQYFGPGTRLTVL.

This clonotype turned up a few times. The V call is TRBV7-8, the J call TRBJ1-1, with 8 bases fitting TRBD1. The CDR3 has 12 amino acids. V was pared by 6 bases and J by 10 bases, with 7 bases of the junction left unmatched. Germline V gene sequence: CDR1 SGHVS, CDR2 FQNEAQ. CDR3 in DNA: TGTGCCAGCAGTCCCTTTGACAGGGGAGCTTTCTTT. It is translated as CASSPFDRGAFF.

This clonotype was counted only a few times. This rearrangement joins TRBV29-1 to TRBJ2-7, with D possibly matching TRBD2 (5 bases). The V and J ends lost 7 bases and 0 bases respectively, with 10 bases between them. This CDR3 comprises 12 residues. Germline V gene sequence: CDR1 SQVTM, CDR2 ANQGSEA. CDR3 nucleotide sequence: TGCAGCGCTAGACTAAACTCCTACGAGCAGTACTTC. Its translation: CSARLNSYEQYF.

The chain joins TRBV7-9 to TRBJ2-1, with a possible D match to TRBD2 (6 bases). V gave up 5 bases and J gave up 10 bases, with 18 bases separating them. The CDR3 sequence is 14 residues long. Germline V gene lookup returns CDR1 SEHNR and CDR2 FQNEAQ (reference sequence). The CDR3 coding sequence is TGTGCCAGCAGCCTGGACGGCGGGATCAGGGAGCAGTTCTTC. Amino acid sequence: CASSLDGGIREQFF.

This clonotype came up a few times. The chain employs TRBV3-1 and TRBJ1-1, with TRBD1 matching 9 bases. V was pared by 3 bases and J by 5 bases, with 7 bases of the junction left unmatched. This CDR3 is built from 15 residues. The germline V gene encodes CDR1 LGHDT and CDR2 YNNKEL (reference sequence). CDR3 nucleotide sequence: TGTGCCAGCAGCCACAACACAGGGGGCGCGACTGAAGCTTTCTTT. Encoded protein: CASSHNTGGATEAFF.

This rearrangement joins TRBV11-2 to TRBJ2-1, with D unresolved. The CDR3 is 14 residues long. V was shortened by 4 bases and J by 4 bases, with 11 bases between the two germline ends. In germline, CDR1 is SGHAT, CDR2 FQNNGV. CDR3 sequence reads: CASSSQVGYNEQFF. The CDR3, as DNA: TGTGCCAGCAGCTCGCAGGTGGGATACAATGAGCAGTTCTTC.

This clonotype was seen at least ten times. The chain has TRBV7-9 and TRBJ2-2; no firm D call. This CDR3 region has 12 residues. V lost 5 bases and J lost 3, with 4 bases in between. Germline-derived CDR1 and CDR2 are SEHNR and FQNEAQ (reference sequence). CDR3 bases: TGTGCCAGCAGCCAAGACACCGGGGAGCTGTTTTTT. This encodes CASSQDTGELFF.

The rearrangement links TRBV7-6 to TRBJ1-3; a weak D match, TRBD1 (6 bases). The germline gives CDR1 SGHVS, CDR2 FNYEAQ. The germline V and J ends were trimmed by 1 base and 1 base, with 11 bases remaining between them. The CDR3 consists of 16 residues. CDR3 bases: TGTGCCAGCAGCTTAGACGTAGGGGGTTCTGGAAACACCATATATTTT. This encodes CASSLDVGGSGNTIYF.

This chain joins TRBV18 and TRBJ2-7; D may be TRBD2 (5 bases). Germline CDR1 is KGHSH and CDR2 is LQKENI. The CDR3 runs 13 residues. Trimming stripped 0 bases from V and 2 bases from J, with 5 bases between. CDR3 sequence (DNA): TGTGCCAGCTCACCACCGCGGGCCTACGAGCAGTACTTC. It encodes CASSPPRAYEQYF.

V gene TRBV12-3 or TRBV12-4 combines with J gene TRBJ2-3; 11 positions match TRBD2. The junction had 6 bases not matched to a gene; V was cut back by 5 bases and J by 2 bases. The CDR3 is 16 amino acids. The CDR3 region is CASSPKLAGDTDTQYF. The DNA for the CDR3 is TGTGCCAGCAGTCCCAAACTAGCGGGGGACACAGATACGCAGTATTTT.